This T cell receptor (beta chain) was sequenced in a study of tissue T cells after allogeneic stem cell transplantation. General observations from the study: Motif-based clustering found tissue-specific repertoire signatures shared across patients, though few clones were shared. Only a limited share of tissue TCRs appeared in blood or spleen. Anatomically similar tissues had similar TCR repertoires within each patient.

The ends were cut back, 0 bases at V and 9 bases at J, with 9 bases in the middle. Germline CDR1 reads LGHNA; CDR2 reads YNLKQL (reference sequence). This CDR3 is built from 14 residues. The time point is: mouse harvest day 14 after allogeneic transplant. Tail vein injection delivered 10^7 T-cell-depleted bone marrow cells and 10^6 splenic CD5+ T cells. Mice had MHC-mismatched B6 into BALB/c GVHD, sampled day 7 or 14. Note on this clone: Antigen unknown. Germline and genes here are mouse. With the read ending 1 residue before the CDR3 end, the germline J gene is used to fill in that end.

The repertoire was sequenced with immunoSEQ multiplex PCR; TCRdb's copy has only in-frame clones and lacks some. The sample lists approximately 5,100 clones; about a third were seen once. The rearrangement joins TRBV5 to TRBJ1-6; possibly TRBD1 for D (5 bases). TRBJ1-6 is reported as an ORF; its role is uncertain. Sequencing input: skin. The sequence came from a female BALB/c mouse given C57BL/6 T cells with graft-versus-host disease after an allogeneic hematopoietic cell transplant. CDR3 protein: CASSQDWGGSPLYF. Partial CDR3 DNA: TGTGCCAGCAGCCAAGATTGGGGGGGTTCGCCCCTCTAC.